There are a few counts of the clone carrying this TCR beta chain. This sample was taken from a study of blood T cell repertoires in COVID-19. Study in general: Material from acute and convalescent COVID-19 was sourced from the United States, Italy and Spain. The analysed material was cDNA or gDNA that came from T cells, B-cell-depleted T cells, or PBMCs.

Methods used by the authors: Amplifying reference gene primers gave estimates of nucleated cell counts. Profiled with immunoSEQ multiplex PCR; TCRdb holds only in-frame clones, not every one. V, J and clone size were drawn from that table, and D and trimming were deduced from the DNA. This sample has over 300,000 clones, with roughly 90% found just once. V was pared by 2 bases and J by 4 bases, with 9 bases between. This CDR3 is built from 13 residues. Germline-derived CDR1 and CDR2 are SGHTA and FQGTGA. The chain combines TRBV7-3 with TRBJ2-7; TRBD1 is a possible D gene (5 bases). This TCR derives from a middle-aged man with acute or convalescent COVID-19. Sequencing used peripheral blood. The CDR3 sequence: CASSLDRSYEQYF. CDR3 nucleotide sequence: TGTGCCAGCAGCTTAGACAGATCTTACGAGCAGTACTTC.